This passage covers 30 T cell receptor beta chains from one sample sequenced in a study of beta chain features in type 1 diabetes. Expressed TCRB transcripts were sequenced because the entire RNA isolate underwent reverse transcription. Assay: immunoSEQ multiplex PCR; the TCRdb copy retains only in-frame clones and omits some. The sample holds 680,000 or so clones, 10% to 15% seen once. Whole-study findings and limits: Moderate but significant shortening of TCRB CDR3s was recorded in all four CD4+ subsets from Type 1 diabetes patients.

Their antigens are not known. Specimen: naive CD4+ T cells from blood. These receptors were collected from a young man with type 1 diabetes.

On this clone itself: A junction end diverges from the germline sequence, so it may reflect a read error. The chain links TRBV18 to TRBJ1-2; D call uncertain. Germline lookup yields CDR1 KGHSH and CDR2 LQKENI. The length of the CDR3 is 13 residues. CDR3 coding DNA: TGTGCCAGCTCACCATCACCTGTGAGCAATCCTTATTTC. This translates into CASSPSPVSNPYF.

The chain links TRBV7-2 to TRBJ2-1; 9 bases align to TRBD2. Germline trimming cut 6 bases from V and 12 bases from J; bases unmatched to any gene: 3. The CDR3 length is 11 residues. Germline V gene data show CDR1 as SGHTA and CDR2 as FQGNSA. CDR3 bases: TGTGCCAGCAGTCTTAGCGGGGGGCAGTTCTTC. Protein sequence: CASSLSGGQFF.

CDR3 nucleotides: TGTGCCAGCAGTGAAGGGGACCGTCAGTTCTTC. Translation gives CASSEGDRQFF. V gene TRBV6-5 combines with J gene TRBJ2-1; D may be TRBD1 or TRBD2 (5 bases each). The CDR3 runs to 11 residues. Germline V CDR1 and CDR2: MNHEY, SVGAGI. V dropped 5 bases and J dropped 13 bases, with 12 bases sitting between them.

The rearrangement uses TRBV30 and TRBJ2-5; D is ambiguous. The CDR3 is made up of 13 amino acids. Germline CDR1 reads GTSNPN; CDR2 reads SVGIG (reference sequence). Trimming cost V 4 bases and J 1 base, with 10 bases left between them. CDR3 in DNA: TGTGCCTGGAATGGCCCATTCCAAGAGACCCAGTACTTC. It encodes CAWNGPFQETQYF. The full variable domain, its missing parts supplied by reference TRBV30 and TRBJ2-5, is SQTIHQWPATLVQPVGSPLSLECTVEGTSNPNLYWYRQAAGRGLQLLFYSVGIGQISSEVPQNLSASRPQDRQFILSSKKLLLSDSGFYLCAWNGPFQETQYFGPGTRLLVL.

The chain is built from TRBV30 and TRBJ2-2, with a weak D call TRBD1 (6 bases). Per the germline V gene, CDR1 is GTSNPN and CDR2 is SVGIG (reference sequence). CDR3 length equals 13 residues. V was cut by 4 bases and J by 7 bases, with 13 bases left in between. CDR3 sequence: CAWILGRGGELFF. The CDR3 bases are TGTGCCTGGATTCTCGGCAGGGGCGGGGAGCTGTTTTTT.

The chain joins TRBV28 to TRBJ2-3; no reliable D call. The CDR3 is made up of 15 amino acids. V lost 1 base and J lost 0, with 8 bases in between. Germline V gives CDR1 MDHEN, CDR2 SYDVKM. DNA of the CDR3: TGTGCCAGCAGTTTATCCCTAATGAGCACAGATACGCAGTATTTT. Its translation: CASSLSLMSTDTQYF.

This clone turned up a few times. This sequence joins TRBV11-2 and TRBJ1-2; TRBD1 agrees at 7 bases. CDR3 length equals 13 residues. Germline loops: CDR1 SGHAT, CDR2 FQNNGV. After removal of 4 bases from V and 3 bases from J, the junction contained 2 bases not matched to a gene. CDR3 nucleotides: TGTGCCAGCAGCTCCGGACAGGACTATGGCTACACCTTC. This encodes CASSSGQDYGYTF.

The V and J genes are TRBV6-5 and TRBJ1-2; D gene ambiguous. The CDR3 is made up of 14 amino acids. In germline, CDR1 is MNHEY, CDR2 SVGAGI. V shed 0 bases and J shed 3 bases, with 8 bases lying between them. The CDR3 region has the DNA TGTGCCAGCAGTTACTCGGCGCTAGACTATGGCTACACCTTC. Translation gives CASSYSALDYGYTF.

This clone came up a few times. CDR3 sequence: CASSFYEVYTF. CDR3 nucleotide sequence: TGTGCCAGCAGCTTTTACGAGGTGTACACCTTC. The rearrangement links TRBV7-2 to TRBJ1-2, with D unclear. V lost 3 bases, J lost 11 bases, and 10 bases lay in between. Per germline, CDR1 SGHTA and CDR2 FQGNSA. There are 11 residues in the CDR3.

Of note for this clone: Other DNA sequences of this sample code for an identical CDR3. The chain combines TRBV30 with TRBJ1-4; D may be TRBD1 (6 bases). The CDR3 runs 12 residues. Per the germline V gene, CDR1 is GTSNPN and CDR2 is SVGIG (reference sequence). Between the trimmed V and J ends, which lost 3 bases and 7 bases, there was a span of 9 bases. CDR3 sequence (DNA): TGTGCCTGGAGCAGGGGTGGTGAAAAACTGTTTTTT. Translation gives CAWSRGGEKLFF.

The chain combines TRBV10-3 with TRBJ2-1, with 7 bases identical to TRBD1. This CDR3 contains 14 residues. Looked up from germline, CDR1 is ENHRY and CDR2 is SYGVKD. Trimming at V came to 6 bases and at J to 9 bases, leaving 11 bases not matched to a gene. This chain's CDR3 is CAIRGTGTVAEQFF. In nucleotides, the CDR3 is TGTGCCATCAGGGGGACGGGGACAGTGGCTGAGCAGTTCTTC.

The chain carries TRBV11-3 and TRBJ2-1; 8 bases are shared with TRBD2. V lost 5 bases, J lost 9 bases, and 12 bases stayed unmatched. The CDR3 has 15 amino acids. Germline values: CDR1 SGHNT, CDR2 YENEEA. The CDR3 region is CASSETGGVIGEQFF. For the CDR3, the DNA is TGTGCCAGCAGCGAAACCGGGGGGGTTATCGGTGAGCAGTTCTTC.

The chain's CDR3 is CASSDEDGTEAFF. The CDR3 DNA sequence: TGTGCCAGCAGTGACGAGGATGGAACTGAAGCTTTCTTT. The chain combines TRBV6-4 with TRBJ1-1, with no clear D. Germline CDR1 MRHNA, CDR2 SNTAGT. The CDR3 spans 13 residues. Deletions cut 2 bases from V and 5 bases from J, with 9 bases between.

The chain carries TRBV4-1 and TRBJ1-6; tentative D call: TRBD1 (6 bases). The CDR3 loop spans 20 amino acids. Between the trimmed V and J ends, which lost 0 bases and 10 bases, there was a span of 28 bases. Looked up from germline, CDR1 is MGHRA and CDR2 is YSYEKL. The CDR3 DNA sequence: TGCGCCAGCAGCCAAGATCCTTCTCTGGCAGGGGTTTTTATGGTGTCACCCCTCCACTTT. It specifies CASSQDPSLAGVFMVSPLHF.

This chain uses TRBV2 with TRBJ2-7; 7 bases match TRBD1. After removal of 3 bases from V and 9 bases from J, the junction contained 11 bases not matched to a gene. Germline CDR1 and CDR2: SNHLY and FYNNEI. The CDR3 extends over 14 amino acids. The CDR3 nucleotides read TGTGCCAGCAGTGACAGGGGGAAGTATTCTATGCAGTACTTC. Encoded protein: CASSDRGKYSMQYF. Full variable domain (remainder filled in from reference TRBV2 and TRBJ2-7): EPEVTQTPSHQVTQMGQEVILRCVPISNHLYFYWYRQILGQKVEFLVSFYNNEISEKSEIFDDQFSVERPDGSNFTLKIRSTKLEDSAMYFCASSDRGKYSMQYFGPGTRLTVT.

The CDR3 bases are TGTGCCAGCAGCTTAACCGGGGAATCCTACGAGCAGTACTTC. Its protein product is CASSLTGESYEQYF. The V and J genes are TRBV7-3 and TRBJ2-7, with a weak D call TRBD2 (5 bases). This CDR3 spans 14 amino acids. CDR1 and CDR2 (germline): SGHTA, FQGTGA. V was shortened by 0 bases and J by 1 base, with 7 bases between the two germline ends.

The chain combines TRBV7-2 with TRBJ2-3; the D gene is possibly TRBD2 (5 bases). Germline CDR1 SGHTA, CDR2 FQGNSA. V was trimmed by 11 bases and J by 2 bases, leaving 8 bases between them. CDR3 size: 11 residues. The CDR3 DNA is TGTGCCGAGCGGTTCACAGATACGCAGTATTTT. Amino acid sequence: CAERFTDTQYF.

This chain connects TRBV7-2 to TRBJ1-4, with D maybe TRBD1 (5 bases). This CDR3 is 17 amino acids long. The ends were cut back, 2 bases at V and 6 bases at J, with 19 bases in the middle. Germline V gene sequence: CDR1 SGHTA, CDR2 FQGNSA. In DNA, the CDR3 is TGTGCCAGCAGCTTAATCGGCCATCAAACGGGGGATGAAAAACTGTTTTTT. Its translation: CASSLIGHQTGDEKLFF.

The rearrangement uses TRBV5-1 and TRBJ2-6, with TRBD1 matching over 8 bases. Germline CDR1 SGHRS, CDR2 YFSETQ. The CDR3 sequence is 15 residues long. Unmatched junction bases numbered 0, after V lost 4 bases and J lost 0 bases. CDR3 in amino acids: CASSTGGSGANVLTF. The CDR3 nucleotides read TGCGCCAGCAGCACAGGGGGCTCTGGGGCCAACGTCCTGACTTTC.

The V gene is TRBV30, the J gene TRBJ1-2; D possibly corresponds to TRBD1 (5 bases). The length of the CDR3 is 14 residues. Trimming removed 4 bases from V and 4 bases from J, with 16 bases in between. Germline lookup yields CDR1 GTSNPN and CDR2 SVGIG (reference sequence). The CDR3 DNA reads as TGTGCCTGGACCACTGGGGGAGTCGGCTATGGCTACACCTTC. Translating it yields CAWTTGGVGYGYTF.

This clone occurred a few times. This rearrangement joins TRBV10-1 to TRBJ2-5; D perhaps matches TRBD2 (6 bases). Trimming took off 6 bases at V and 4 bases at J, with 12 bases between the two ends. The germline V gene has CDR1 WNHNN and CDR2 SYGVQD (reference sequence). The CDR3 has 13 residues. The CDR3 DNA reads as TGCGCCAGCAGCCGCGGGGTAGGAGAGACCCAGTACTTC. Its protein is CASSRGVGETQYF.

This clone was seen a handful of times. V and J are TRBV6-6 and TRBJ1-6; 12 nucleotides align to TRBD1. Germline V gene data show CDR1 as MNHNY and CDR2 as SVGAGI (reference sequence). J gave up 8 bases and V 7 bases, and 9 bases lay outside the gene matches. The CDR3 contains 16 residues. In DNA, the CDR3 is TGTGCCAGCACGATCGGGACAGGGGGCCGCTATTCACCCCTCCACTTT. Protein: CASTIGTGGRYSPLHF.

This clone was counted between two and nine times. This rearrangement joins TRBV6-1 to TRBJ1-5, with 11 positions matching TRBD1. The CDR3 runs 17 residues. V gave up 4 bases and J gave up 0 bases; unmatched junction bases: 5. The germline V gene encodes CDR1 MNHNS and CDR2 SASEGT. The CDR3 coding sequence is TGTGCCAGCAGTGGGACAGGGGGCGCCTATAGCAATCAGCCCCAGCATTTT. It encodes CASSGTGGAYSNQPQHF.

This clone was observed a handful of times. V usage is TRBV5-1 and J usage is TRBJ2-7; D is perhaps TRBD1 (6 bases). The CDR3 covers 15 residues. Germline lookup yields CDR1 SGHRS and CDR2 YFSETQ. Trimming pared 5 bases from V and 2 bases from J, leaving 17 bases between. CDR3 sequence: CASSPTGTLTYEQYF. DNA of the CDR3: TGCGCCAGCAGTCCGACCGGGACACTCACCTACGAGCAGTACTTC.

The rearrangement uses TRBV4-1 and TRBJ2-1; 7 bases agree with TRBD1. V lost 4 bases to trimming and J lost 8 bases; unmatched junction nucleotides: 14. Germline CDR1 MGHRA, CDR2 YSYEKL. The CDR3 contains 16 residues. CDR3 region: CASSRPGQFPSHEQFF. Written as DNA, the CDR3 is TGCGCCAGCAGCCGACCGGGACAGTTCCCTTCCCATGAGCAGTTCTTC.

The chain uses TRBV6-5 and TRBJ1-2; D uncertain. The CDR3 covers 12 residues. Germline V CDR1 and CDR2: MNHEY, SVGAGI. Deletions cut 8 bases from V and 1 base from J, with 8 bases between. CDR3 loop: CASGPINYGYTF. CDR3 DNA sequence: TGTGCCAGCGGTCCCATTAACTATGGCTACACCTTC.

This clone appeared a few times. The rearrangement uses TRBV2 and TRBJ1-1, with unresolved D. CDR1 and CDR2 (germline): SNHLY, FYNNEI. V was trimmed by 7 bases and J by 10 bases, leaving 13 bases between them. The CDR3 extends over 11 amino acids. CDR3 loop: CASINTGGAFF. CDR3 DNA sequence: TGTGCCAGCATTAACACGGGTGGAGCTTTCTTT.

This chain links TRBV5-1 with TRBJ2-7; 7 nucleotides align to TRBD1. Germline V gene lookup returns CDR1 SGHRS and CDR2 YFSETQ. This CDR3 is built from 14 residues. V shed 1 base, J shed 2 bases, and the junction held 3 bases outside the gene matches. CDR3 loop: CASSLTGDAYEQYF. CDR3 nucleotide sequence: TGCGCCAGCAGCTTGACAGGGGACGCCTACGAGCAGTACTTC.

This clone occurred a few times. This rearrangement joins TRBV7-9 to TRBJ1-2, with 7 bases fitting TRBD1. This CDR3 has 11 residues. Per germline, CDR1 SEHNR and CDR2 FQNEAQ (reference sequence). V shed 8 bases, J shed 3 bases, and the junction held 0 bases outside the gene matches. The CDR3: CASGQDYGYTF. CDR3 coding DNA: TGTGCCAGCGGACAGGACTATGGCTACACCTTC.

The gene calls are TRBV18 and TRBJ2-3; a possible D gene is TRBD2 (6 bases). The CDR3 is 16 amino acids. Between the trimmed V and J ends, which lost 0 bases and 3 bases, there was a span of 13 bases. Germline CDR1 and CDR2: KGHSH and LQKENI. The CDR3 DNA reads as TGTGCCAGCTCACCACCGCCCGGGGGAGGTACAGATACGCAGTATTTT. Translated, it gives CASSPPPGGGTDTQYF. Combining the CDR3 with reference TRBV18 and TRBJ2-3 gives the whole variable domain NAGVMQNPRHLVRRRGQEARLRCSPMKGHSHVYWYRQLPEEGLKFMVYLQKENIIDESGMPKERFSAEFPKEGPSILRIQQVVRGDSAAYFCASSPPPGGGTDTQYFGPGTRLTVL.